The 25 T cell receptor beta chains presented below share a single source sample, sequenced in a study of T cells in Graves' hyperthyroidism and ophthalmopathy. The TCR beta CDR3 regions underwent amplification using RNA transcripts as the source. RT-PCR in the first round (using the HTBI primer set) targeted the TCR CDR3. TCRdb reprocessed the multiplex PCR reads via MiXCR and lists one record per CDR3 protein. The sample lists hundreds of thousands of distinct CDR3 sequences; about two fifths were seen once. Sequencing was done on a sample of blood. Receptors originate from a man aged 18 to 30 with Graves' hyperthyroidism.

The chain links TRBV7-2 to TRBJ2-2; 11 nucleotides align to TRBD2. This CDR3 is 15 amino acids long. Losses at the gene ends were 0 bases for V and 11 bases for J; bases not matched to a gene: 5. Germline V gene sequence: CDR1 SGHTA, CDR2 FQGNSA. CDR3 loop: CASSLASGRAVELFF. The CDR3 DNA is TGTGCCAGCAGCTTAGCTAGCGGGAGGGCCGTCGAGCTGTTTTTT.

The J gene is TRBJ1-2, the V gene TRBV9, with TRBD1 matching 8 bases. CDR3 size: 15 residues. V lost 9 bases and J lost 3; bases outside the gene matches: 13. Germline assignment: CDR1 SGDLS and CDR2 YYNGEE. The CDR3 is CAITNIATGDYGYTF. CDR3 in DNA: TGTGCCATCACTAATATTGCGACAGGGGACTATGGCTACACCTTC.

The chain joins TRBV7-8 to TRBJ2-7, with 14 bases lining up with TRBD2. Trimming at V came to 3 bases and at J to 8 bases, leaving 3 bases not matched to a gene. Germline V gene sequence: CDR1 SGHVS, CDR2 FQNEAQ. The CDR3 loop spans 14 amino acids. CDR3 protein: CASSLGTSGSQQYF. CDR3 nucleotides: TGTGCCAGCAGCTTGGGGACTAGCGGGAGTCAGCAGTACTTC.

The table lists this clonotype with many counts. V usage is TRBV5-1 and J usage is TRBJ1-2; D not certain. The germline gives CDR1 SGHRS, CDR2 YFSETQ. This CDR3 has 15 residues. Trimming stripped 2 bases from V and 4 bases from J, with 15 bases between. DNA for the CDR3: TGCGCCAGCAGCTTCACCCCGTTCGGCCTCTATGGCTACACCTTC. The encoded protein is CASSFTPFGLYGYTF.

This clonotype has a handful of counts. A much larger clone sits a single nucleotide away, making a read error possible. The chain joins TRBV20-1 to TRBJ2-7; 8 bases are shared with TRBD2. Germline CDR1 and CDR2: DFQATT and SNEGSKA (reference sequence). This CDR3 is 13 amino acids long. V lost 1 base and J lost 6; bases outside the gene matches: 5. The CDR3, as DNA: TGCAGTGCTAGAGCGGGAGGGCCTTCCGAGCAGTACTTC. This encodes CSARAGGPSEQYF.

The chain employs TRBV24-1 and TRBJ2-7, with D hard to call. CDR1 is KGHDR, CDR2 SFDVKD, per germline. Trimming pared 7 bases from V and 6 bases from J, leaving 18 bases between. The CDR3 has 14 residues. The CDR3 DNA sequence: TGTGCCACCAGAGGTCCCTACAACGGTAGCGAGCAGTACTTC. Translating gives CATRGPYNGSEQYF.

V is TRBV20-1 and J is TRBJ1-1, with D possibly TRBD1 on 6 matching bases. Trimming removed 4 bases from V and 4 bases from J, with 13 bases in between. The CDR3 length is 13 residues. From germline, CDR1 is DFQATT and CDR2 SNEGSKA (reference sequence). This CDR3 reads CSAIQGGGTEAFF. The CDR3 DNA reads TGCAGTGCTATACAGGGTGGAGGCACTGAAGCTTTCTTT.

DNA for the CDR3: TGTGCCACCAGTGATCAGGGGGCGAGGGAGACCCAGCATTTT. It yields the protein CATSDQGARETQHF. The genes are TRBV24-1 and TRBJ1-5; 8 bases are shared with TRBD1. The CDR3 spans 14 residues. V dropped 3 bases and J dropped 11; count of bases not matched to a gene: 8. The germline V gene has CDR1 KGHDR and CDR2 SFDVKD.

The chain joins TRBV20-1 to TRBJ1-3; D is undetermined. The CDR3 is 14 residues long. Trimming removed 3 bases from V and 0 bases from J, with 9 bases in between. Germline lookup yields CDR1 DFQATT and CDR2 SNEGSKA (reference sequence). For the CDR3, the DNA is TGCAGTGCTAGGTTTGGGGACTCTGGAAACACCATATATTTT. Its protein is CSARFGDSGNTIYF.

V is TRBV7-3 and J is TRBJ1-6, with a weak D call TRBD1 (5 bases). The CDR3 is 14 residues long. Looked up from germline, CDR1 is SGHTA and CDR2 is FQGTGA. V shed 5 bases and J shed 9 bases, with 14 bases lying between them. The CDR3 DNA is TGTGCCAGCAGCCCCCAGGCGGGGGGTTCACCCCTCCACTTT. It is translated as CASSPQAGGSPLHF.

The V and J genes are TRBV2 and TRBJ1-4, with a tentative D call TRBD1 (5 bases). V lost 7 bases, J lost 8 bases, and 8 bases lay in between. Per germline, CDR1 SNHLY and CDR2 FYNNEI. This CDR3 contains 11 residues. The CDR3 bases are TGTGCCAGCAAGGGGAGGGAAAAACTGTTTTTT. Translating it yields CASKGREKLFF.

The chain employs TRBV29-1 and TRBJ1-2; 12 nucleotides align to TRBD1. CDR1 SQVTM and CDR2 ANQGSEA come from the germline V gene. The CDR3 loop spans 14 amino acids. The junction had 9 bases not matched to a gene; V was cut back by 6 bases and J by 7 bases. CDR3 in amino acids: CSVNTGTGGVGYTF. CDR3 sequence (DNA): TGCAGCGTCAACACCGGGACAGGGGGCGTTGGCTACACCTTC.

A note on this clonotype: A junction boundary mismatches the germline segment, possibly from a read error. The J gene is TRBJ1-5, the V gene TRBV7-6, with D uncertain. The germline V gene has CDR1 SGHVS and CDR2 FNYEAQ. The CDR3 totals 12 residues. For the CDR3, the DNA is TGTGCCGGCAGTTTATTGGATCAGCCCCAGCATTTT. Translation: CAGSLLDQPQHF.

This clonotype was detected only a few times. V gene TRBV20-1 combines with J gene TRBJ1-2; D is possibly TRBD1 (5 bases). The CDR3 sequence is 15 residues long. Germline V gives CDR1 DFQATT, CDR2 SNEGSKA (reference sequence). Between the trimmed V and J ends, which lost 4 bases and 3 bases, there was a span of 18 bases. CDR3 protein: CSAKPLQASDYGYTF. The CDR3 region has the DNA TGCAGTGCTAAGCCCCTACAGGCGTCTGACTATGGCTACACCTTC.

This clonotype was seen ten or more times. The CDR3 spells CATSTLGVEGTEAFF. The CDR3 nucleotides are TGTGCCACCAGCACCCTGGGGGTCGAGGGCACTGAAGCTTTCTTT. V usage is TRBV15 and J usage is TRBJ1-1, with D perhaps matching TRBD1 (5 bases). Germline V lookup: CDR1 LNHNV, CDR2 YYDKDF (reference sequence). The CDR3 runs 15 residues. V was shortened by 4 bases and J by 4 bases, with 16 bases between the two germline ends.

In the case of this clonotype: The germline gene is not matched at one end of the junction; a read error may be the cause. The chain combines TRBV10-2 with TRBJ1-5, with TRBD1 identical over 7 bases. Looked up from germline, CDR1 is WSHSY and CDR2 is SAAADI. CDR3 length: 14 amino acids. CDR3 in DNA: TGTGCCAGCAGAGACAGGGCTCTGTATCAGCCCCAGCATTTT. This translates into CASRDRALYQPQHF.

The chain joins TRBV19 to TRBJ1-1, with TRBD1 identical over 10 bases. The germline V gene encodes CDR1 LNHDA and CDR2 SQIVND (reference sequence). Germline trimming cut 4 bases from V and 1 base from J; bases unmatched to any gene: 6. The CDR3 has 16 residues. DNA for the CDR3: TGTGCCAGTAGTACCCCAGGACAGGGGGGGAACACTGAAGCTTTCTTT. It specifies CASSTPGQGGNTEAFF.

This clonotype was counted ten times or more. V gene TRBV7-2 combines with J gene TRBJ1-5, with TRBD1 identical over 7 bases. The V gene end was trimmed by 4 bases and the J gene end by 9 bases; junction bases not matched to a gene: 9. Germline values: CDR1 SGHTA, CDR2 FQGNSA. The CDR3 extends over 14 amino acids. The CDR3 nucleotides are TGTGCCAGCAGCTCCTCCAGGGGGTGGCGGCCCCAGCATTTT. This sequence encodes CASSSSRGWRPQHF.

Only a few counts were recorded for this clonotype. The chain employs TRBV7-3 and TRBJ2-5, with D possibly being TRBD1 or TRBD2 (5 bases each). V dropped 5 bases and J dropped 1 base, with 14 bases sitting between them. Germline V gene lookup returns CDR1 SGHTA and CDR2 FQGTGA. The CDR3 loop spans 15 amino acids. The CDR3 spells CASSPSLGTQETQYF. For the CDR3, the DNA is TGTGCCAGCAGCCCCTCCCTCGGGACCCAAGAGACCCAGTACTTC.

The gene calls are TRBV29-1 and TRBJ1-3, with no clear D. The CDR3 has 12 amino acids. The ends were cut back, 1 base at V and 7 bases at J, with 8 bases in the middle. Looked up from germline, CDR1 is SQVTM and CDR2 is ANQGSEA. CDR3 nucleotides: TGCAGCGTTGAAGGTCGCAAGAACACCATATATTTT. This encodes CSVEGRKNTIYF.

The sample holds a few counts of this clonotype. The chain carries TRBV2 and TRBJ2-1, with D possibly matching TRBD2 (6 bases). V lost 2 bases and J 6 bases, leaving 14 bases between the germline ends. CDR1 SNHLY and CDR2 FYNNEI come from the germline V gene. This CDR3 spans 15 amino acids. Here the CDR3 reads CASSEPGEVRNEQFF. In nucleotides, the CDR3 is TGTGCCAGCAGTGAACCGGGAGAGGTACGCAATGAGCAGTTCTTC.

The CDR3 coding sequence is TGTGCCAGCAGCTCCGTAAGGGGAAGGGACACTGAAGCTTTCTTT. Its protein is CASSSVRGRDTEAFF. The gene calls are TRBV7-2 and TRBJ1-1; D is perhaps TRBD1 (5 bases). The CDR3 is 15 amino acids. CDR1 SGHTA and CDR2 FQGNSA come from the germline V gene. Trimming took 4 bases from V and 3 from J, leaving 15 bases between them.

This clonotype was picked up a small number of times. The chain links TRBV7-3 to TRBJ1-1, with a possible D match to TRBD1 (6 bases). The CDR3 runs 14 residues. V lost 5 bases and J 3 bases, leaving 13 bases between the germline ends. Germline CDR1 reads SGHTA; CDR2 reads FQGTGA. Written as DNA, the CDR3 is TGTGCCAGCAGCCCAGCCGGGGGGCACACTGAAGCTTTCTTT. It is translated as CASSPAGGHTEAFF.

The CDR3 protein is CATSMDGQFNQPQHF. CDR3 nucleotides: TGTGCCACCAGCATGGACGGACAGTTCAATCAGCCCCAGCATTTT. The J gene is TRBJ1-5, the V gene TRBV15, with TRBD1 as a possible D gene (6 bases). Germline CDR1 LNHNV, CDR2 YYDKDF (reference sequence). The ends were cut back, 4 bases at V and 3 bases at J, with 13 bases in the middle. This CDR3 comprises 15 residues.

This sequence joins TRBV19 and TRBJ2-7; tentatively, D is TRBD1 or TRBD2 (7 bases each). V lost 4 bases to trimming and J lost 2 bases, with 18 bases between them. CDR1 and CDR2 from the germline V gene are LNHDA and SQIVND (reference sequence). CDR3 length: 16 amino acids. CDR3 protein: CASSRQGGTDTYEQYF. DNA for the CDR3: TGTGCCAGTAGTAGGCAGGGGGGGACTGATACCTACGAGCAGTACTTC.